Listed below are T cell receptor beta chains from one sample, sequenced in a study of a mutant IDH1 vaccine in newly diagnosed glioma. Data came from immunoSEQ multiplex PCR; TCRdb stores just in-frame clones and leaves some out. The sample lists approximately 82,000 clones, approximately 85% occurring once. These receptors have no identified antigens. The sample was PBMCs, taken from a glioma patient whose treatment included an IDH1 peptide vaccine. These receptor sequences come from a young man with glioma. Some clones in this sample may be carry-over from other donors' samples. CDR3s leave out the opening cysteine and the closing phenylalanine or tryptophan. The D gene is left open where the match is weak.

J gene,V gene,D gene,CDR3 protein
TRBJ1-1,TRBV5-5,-,ASSFKGTEAF
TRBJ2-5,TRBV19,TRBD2,ASSLSGRTQY
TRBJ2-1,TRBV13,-,ASSPVMDNEQF
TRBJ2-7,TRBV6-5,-,ASSALATSYEQY
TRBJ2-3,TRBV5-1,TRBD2,ASSQTSGSGTDTQY
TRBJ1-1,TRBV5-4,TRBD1,ASSLGGQGIGNTEAF
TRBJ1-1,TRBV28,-,ASKGVPNTEAF
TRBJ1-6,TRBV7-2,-,ASSPKFSPLH
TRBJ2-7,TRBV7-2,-,ASSLERVTSYEQY
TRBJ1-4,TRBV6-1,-,ASSEVYPGEKLF
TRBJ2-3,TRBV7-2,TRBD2,ASSFGTRTRRTGDTQY
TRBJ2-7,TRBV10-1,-,ASSRQFDYEQY
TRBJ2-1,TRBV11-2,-,ASSSRAFNNEQF
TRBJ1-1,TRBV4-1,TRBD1,ASRHMTGGMNTEAF
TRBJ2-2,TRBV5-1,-,ASSLAGITNTGELF
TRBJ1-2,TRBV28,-,ASRTPQNNYGYT
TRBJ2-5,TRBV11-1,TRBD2,ASSPGVSSGGETQY
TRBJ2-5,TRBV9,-,ASSVVVGLGGETQY
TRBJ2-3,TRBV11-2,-,ASSLEGAGDTQY
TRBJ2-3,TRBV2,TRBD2,ASRGGTYTDTQY
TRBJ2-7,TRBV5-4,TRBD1,ASSEGTEIEQY
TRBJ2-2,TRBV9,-,ASSVVTGANTGELF
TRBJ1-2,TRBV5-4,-,ASSSAGYGYT
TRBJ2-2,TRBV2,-,ASSQMNTGELF
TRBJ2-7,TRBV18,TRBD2,ASSPTSGAYEQY
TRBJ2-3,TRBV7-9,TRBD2,ASSFGLAVTDTQY
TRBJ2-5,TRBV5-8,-,ASSFGQQETQY
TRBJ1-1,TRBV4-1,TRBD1,ASAGTGRLRYTEAF
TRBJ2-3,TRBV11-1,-,ASSSDRTTDTQY
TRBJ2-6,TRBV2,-,ASGTRRSGANVLT
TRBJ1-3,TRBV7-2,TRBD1,ASSLGGGGAGNTIY
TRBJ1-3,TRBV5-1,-,ASSLDAGDTIY
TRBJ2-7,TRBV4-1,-,ASSQVSSLAAYEQY
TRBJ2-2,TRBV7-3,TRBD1,ASSNFGQGNTGELF
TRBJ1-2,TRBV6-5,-,ASRSDGPGSGGYT